What follows are 3 T cell receptor beta chains derived from one specimen sequenced in a study of cytotoxic CD8 clonotypes in ibrutinib-treated CLL. Method: immunoSEQ multiplex PCR; TCRdb's copy keeps in-frame clones and lacks some. The sample has tens of thousands of clones, 70% to 90% seen once; the top ten hold about 7.6%. The source was PBMCs, collected after 24 months of ibrutinib treatment. The source of these receptors is a human donor with chronic lymphocytic leukemia.

This chain uses TRBV10-1 with TRBJ1-1; 8 positions match TRBD1. Trimming took 4 bases from V and 1 from J; bases not matched to a gene: 5. Germline CDR1 WNHNN, CDR2 SYGVQD (reference sequence). This CDR3 is built from 15 residues. The CDR3 region has the DNA TGCGCCAGCAGTGCAGGACAGGGAACGAACACTGAAGCTTTCTTT. Translated: CASSAGQGTNTEAFF.

This chain links TRBV9 with TRBJ2-7; either TRBD1 or TRBD2 may fit D (6 bases each). CDR3 length: 15 residues. V lost 0 bases to trimming and J lost 2 bases, with 12 bases between them. Per the germline V gene, CDR1 is SGDLS and CDR2 is YYNGEE. CDR3 coding DNA: TGTGCCAGCAGCGTAGCGGGGGCTCCTACCTACGAGCAGTACTTC. Its protein is CASSVAGAPTYEQYF.

This clone was found once. The rearrangement uses TRBV4-2 and TRBJ1-2, with TRBD1 matching over 7 bases. The CDR3 has 17 residues. CDR1 is LGHNA, CDR2 YNFKEQ, per germline. Trimming cost V 4 bases and J 3 bases; bases outside gene matches: 14. Here the CDR3 DNA reads TGTGCCAGCAGCCCCCAAGGACAGGACACGTATTACTATGGCTACACCTTC. This encodes CASSPQGQDTYYYGYTF.